The clone carrying this T cell receptor (beta chain) appeared a few times. One entry per CDR3 protein, called by TCRdb with MiXCR from the RT-PCR reads. The sample includes over 130,000 distinct CDR3 sequences, 37% seen only once; the top ten take roughly 52%. V lost 5 bases to trimming and J lost 5 bases; unmatched junction nucleotides: 10. CDR3 length: 16 amino acids. Germline-derived CDR1 and CDR2 are SGHAT and FQNNGV. These data originate in a study of patients and donors after allogeneic stem cell transplantation. The gene calls are TRBV11-2 and TRBJ1-2; 11 nucleotides agree with TRBD1. The sequence was obtained from a human donor who was either an allogeneic HSCT recipient or a stem cell or donor lymphocyte infusion donor (not recorded which). It is not recorded whose cells these are; they may come from a transplant donor. Sequenced input: blood, either unsorted or a sorted T cell fraction (not recorded which). CDR3 region: CASSTLVGTGGYGYTF. The CDR3 DNA reads TGTGCCAGCAGCACTCTAGTCGGGACAGGGGGTTATGGCTACACCTTC.